This T cell receptor beta chain was captured in a study of identical twins. The germline CDR1 and CDR2 sequences are LNHNV and YYDKDF (reference sequence). V gave up 3 bases and J gave up 7 bases; unmatched junction bases: 11. The CDR3 spans 18 residues. TCRdb reprocessed the 5' RACE reads via MiXCR and lists one record per CDR3 protein. The sample includes approximately 260,000 distinct CDR3 sequences, about 14% of them seen just once. All donors were healthy Caucasians. A note on this clonotype: Its target is unknown.

The study, taken as a whole, reports: Possibly, invariant MAIT and iNKT cells partly confounded zero-insertion analyses.

The gene calls are TRBV15 and TRBJ2-1, with 14 positions matching TRBD2. The receptor was derived from a woman aged 18 to 35 in good health. The sequencing input was memory (CD45RO+) T cells sorted from blood. As DNA, the CDR3 is TGTGCCACCAGCAGGCGTGTAGGGGGGACTAGCGGGAGAAATGAGCAGTTCTTC. Translated, it gives CATSRRVGGTSGRNEQFF.